These 19 T cell receptor beta chains were sequenced from one sample in a study of vaccination effects on CD4 cells after COVID-19. Using viral peptide pools, the ViraFEST assay grew out antigen-specific CD4+ T cells prior to sequencing. Investigators separated out CD4+ T cells once more than nine days of culture had passed. Prior SARS-CoV-2 infection was absent in the vaccine recipients, as shown by negative nucleocapsid antibodies. The table came from immunoSEQ multiplex PCR; TCRdb's copy has only in-frame clones and leaves some out. The sample records some 65,000 clones, 76% being singletons. These receptors have no identified antigens. Sample: CD4+ T cells from PBMCs cultured with HCoV-NL63 spike peptides, taken before COVID-19 vaccination. The origin of the receptors is a human donor who received a COVID-19 vaccine.

This clone appeared once. This chain links TRBV11-2 with TRBJ1-6, with no clear D. The germline V and J ends were trimmed by 3 bases and 7 bases, with 10 bases remaining between them. CDR3 size: 14 residues. In germline, CDR1 is SGHAT, CDR2 FQNNGV. The CDR3 coding sequence is TGTGCCAGCAGCTTTGGGGTGTACAATTCACCCCTCCACTTT. It specifies CASSFGVYNSPLHF. Full variable domain (remainder filled in from reference TRBV11-2 and TRBJ1-6): EAGVAQSPRYKIIEKRQSVAFWCNPISGHATLYWYQQILGQGPKLLIQFQNNGVVDDSQLPKDRFSAERLKGVDSTLKIQPAKLEDSAVYLCASSFGVYNSPLHFGNGTRLTVT.

V usage is TRBV6-5 and J usage is TRBJ2-3; TRBD2 matches 7 bases. Germline CDR1 is MNHEY and CDR2 is SVGAGI. J lost 3 bases, V lost 8 bases, and 8 bases had no gene match. The CDR3 has 14 amino acids. In DNA, the CDR3 is TGTGCCAGCCGGCGGACTAGGTCAACAGATACGCAGTATTTT. Translation: CASRRTRSTDTQYF.

V is TRBV15 and J is TRBJ1-3; 7 positions match TRBD1. V lost 2 bases and J lost 0; bases outside the gene matches: 7. From germline, CDR1 is LNHNV and CDR2 YYDKDF (reference sequence). The CDR3 sequence is 17 residues long. The CDR3 spells CATSRYRDSNSGNTIYF. DNA for the CDR3: TGTGCCACCAGCAGATACCGGGACAGCAACTCTGGAAACACCATATATTTT.

V and J are TRBV6-1 and TRBJ1-1; a possible D gene is TRBD1 (6 bases). V was pared by 3 bases and J by 1 base, with 9 bases between. Germline V gives CDR1 MNHNS, CDR2 SASEGT. CDR3 length: 14 residues. CDR3 loop: CASSEQTGNTEAFF. The CDR3 DNA reads as TGTGCCAGCAGTGAGCAGACAGGGAACACTGAAGCTTTCTTT.

The genes are TRBV2 and TRBJ1-2; D ambiguous. This CDR3 contains 14 residues. Looked up from germline, CDR1 is SNHLY and CDR2 is FYNNEI. V lost 6 bases, J lost 2 bases, and 13 bases lay in between. CDR3 residues: CASRVGPGNYGYTF. Written as DNA, the CDR3 is TGTGCCAGCAGGGTCGGTCCAGGAAACTATGGCTACACCTTC.

The chain couples TRBV6-5 to TRBJ1-5; D is uncertain. There are 15 residues in the CDR3. V was shortened by 6 bases and J by 4 bases, with 16 bases between the two germline ends. The germline CDR1 and CDR2 sequences are MNHEY and SVGAGI. CDR3 DNA: TGTGCCAGCAGCGACAACGGGATTTCGAATCAGCCCCAGCATTTT. Translating it yields CASSDNGISNQPQHF.

The chain is built from TRBV3-1 (or the pseudogene TRBV3-2) and TRBJ2-7, with D uncertain. Germline CDR1 reads LGHDT; CDR2 reads YNNKEL (reference sequence). The CDR3 runs 13 residues. With 2 bases removed from V and 6 bases from J, the gap between germline ends came to 11 bases. CDR3 protein: CASSQNYRGEQYV. CDR3 sequence (DNA): TGTGCCAGCAGCCAAAATTACAGAGGCGAGCAGTACGTC.

The rearrangement joins TRBV18 to TRBJ1-5; D not certain. The CDR3 runs to 16 residues. V was shortened by 2 bases and J by 6 bases, with 17 bases between the two germline ends. Looked up from germline, CDR1 is KGHSH and CDR2 is LQKENI. The CDR3 DNA follows: TGTGCCAGCTCACCAGGCTCCGGGGTTGGAGTTCAGCCCCAGCATTTT. Residues: CASSPGSGVGVQPQHF.

The chain links TRBV6-4 to TRBJ2-2, with a weak D call TRBD2 (5 bases). Between the trimmed V and J ends, which lost 5 bases and 4 bases, there was a span of 8 bases. Germline assignment: CDR1 MRHNA and CDR2 SNTAGT. CDR3 length equals 13 residues. For the CDR3, the DNA is TGTGCCAGCAGTTACGAGGGCACCGGGGAGCTGTTTTTT. Amino acids: CASSYEGTGELFF.

The chain couples TRBV28 to TRBJ2-7; 9 bases map to TRBD1. The junction had 10 bases not matched to a gene; V was cut back by 4 bases and J by 6 bases. There are 15 residues in the CDR3. Germline CDR1 and CDR2: MDHEN and SYDVKM. The CDR3 here is CASSSPGQGSAEQYV. Written as DNA, the CDR3 is TGTGCCAGCAGTTCGCCGGGACAGGGTTCAGCCGAGCAGTACGTC.

A single count supports this clone. V gene TRBV3-1 (or the pseudogene TRBV3-2) combines with J gene TRBJ2-1; possibly TRBD2 for D (5 bases). Trimming removed 1 base at V and 5 bases at J, with 15 bases between. The CDR3 has 16 residues. Germline V lookup: CDR1 LGHDT, CDR2 YNNKEL (reference sequence). The CDR3 DNA reads as TGTGCCAGCAGCCAAGTGGCCCGGACTCATGACAATGAGCAGTTCTTC. Residues: CASSQVARTHDNEQFF.

This chain joins TRBV10-1 and TRBJ1-1; D call uncertain. The germline V gene has CDR1 WNHNN and CDR2 SYGVQD (reference sequence). The germline V and J ends were trimmed by 4 bases and 1 base, with 7 bases remaining between them. This CDR3 region has 13 residues. CDR3 coding DNA: TGCGCCAGCAGTGTACAGCCGAACACTGAAGCTTTCTTT. It translates to CASSVQPNTEAFF.

V is TRBV18 and J is TRBJ2-1; 13 bases are a match to TRBD2. The CDR3 has 16 amino acids. Germline loops: CDR1 KGHSH, CDR2 LQKENI. The J segment lost 6 bases and the V segment lost 5 bases, leaving 7 bases of the junction unmatched. The CDR3, as DNA: TGTGCCAGCTCATCGTTGACTAGCGGGGGGCCCAATGAGCAGTTCTTC. Translated: CASSSLTSGGPNEQFF.

V gene TRBV2 combines with J gene TRBJ2-3, with TRBD2 identical over 9 bases. Germline-derived CDR1 and CDR2 are SNHLY and FYNNEI. This CDR3 spans 16 amino acids. V lost 4 bases, J lost 1 base, and 6 bases stayed unmatched. The CDR3 DNA follows: TGTGCCAGCAGTGTTCGGACTAGCGTAGGCACAGATACGCAGTATTTT. Residues: CASSVRTSVGTDTQYF. The full variable domain, in which reference TRBV2 and TRBJ2-3 provide the parts outside the CDR3, is EPEVTQTPSHQVTQMGQEVILRCVPISNHLYFYWYRQILGQKVEFLVSFYNNEISEKSEIFDDQFSVERPDGSNFTLKIRSTKLEDSAMYFCASSVRTSVGTDTQYFGPGTRLTVL.

The V and J genes are TRBV5-4 and TRBJ2-2, with D possibly TRBD1 on 6 matching bases. The CDR3 spans 15 residues. Trimming removed 0 bases at V and 3 bases at J, with 9 bases between. The germline V gene encodes CDR1 SGHNT and CDR2 YYREEE (reference sequence). CDR3 DNA: TGTGCCAGCAGCTTGGGGGGGACATACACCGGGGAGCTGTTTTTT. This gives the protein CASSLGGTYTGELFF.

The gene calls are TRBV7-3 and TRBJ2-1, with 10 bases lining up with TRBD2. Germline CDR1 is SGHTA and CDR2 is FQGTGA. Unmatched junction bases numbered 2, after V lost 4 bases and J lost 2 bases. The CDR3 spans 15 residues. As DNA, the CDR3 is TGTGCCAGCAGCTGGAGCGGGGGGGCCTACAATGAGCAGTTCTTC. It is translated as CASSWSGGAYNEQFF.

The rearrangement uses TRBV15 and TRBJ2-7; D is ambiguous. With 0 bases removed from V and 2 bases from J, the gap between germline ends came to 8 bases. From germline, CDR1 is LNHNV and CDR2 YYDKDF (reference sequence). The CDR3 sequence is 14 residues long. The CDR3: CATSRDRGTYEQYV. The CDR3 DNA is TGTGCCACCAGCAGAGATCGCGGCACCTACGAGCAGTACGTC.

This sequence joins TRBV5-8 and TRBJ1-3; unclear D gene. The germline gives CDR1 SGHTS, CDR2 YDEGEE. Trimming shortened V by 5 bases and J by 4 bases, and 16 bases separated the two germline ends. The CDR3 covers 15 residues. DNA for the CDR3: TGTGCCAGCAGGTTCTCTGGGGTTGCCGGAAACACCATATATTTT. It translates to CASRFSGVAGNTIYF.

The V and J genes are TRBV7-8 and TRBJ1-3; TRBD1 agrees at 8 bases. The germline CDR1 and CDR2 sequences are SGHVS and FQNEAQ. The CDR3 loop spans 15 amino acids. Unmatched junction bases numbered 6, after V lost 4 bases and J lost 4 bases. This CDR3 reads CASSSWQGAGNTIYF. The CDR3 bases are TGTGCCAGCAGCTCGTGGCAGGGGGCGGGAAACACCATATATTTT.